Only one count was recorded for the clone carrying this T cell receptor (beta chain). This record comes from a study of blood T cell dynamics during melanoma immunotherapy. Study background: Standard first-line treatment here was pembrolizumab or nivolumab plus ipilimumab in metastatic melanoma.

Time point denoted: pre-treatment baseline. At 12 weeks after first infusion, RECIST 1.1 defined response for most patients. Clones were read by immunoSEQ multiplex PCR, and TCRdb kept only the in-frame ones, dropping some. The sample contains 9,900 or so clones, 88% of which appear only once. The source material was blood, sampled from a patient treated with checkpoint blockade. The sequence derives from a human donor with melanoma.

In DNA form, the CDR3 reads TGTGCCAGCAGTTCCCCTAGAGGGGCCAAAACTGAAGCTTTCTTT. Protein: CASSSPRGAKTEAFF. This chain links TRBV6-5 with TRBJ1-1, with TRBD1 as a possible D gene (5 bases). The germline V gene has CDR1 MNHEY and CDR2 SVGAGI. The CDR3 runs 15 residues. Trimming cost V 4 bases and J 5 bases, with 17 bases left between them.